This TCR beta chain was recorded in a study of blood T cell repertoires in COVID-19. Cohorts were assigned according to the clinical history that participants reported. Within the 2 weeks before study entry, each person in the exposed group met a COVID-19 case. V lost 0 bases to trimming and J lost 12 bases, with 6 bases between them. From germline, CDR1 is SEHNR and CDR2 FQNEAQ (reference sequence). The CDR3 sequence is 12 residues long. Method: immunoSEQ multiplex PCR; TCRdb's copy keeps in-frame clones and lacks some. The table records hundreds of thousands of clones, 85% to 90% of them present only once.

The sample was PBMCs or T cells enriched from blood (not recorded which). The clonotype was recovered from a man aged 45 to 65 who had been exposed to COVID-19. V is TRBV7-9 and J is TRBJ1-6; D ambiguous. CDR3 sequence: CASSLAGGPLHF. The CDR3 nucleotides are TGTGCCAGCAGCTTAGCGGGAGGACCCCTCCACTTT.